This TCR beta chain emerged from a study of blood T cell repertoires in COVID-19. Study-wide context: Nucleic acid was either cDNA or gDNA, and it came from T cells, B-cell-depleted T cells, or PBMCs.

The germline V and J ends were trimmed by 5 bases and 4 bases, with 20 bases remaining between them. The CDR3 runs to 16 residues. From germline, CDR1 is LNHDA and CDR2 SQIVND (reference sequence). The authors' processing: Amplifying reference gene primers gave estimates of nucleated cell counts. Assay: immunoSEQ multiplex PCR; the TCRdb copy retains only in-frame clones and omits some. D and trimming come from the DNA, and the V and J calls and clone size come from that table. Of about 160,000 clones listed, more than 60% are singletons. This sequence originates from a man in his 70s with acute or convalescent COVID-19. Sequenced: peripheral blood. The chain combines TRBV19 with TRBJ2-5; D perhaps matches TRBD1 (5 bases). This chain's CDR3 is CASSLSRVRSGETQYF. In DNA form, the CDR3 reads TGTGCCAGTAGTCTCAGCAGGGTAAGATCGGGAGAGACCCAGTACTTC.